Below, one T cell receptor (beta chain) is given with its context. Surgery cases with the highest brain T cell transcript signatures were chosen for sequencing. Before surgery, patients took at least one anti-epileptic drug. TCRdb's copy holds only in-frame clones and misses some; the assay was immunoSEQ multiplex PCR. The table shows 95,000 to 120,000 clones, with approximately 94% occurring only once. This sample was included in a study of brain T cells in children with intractable seizures. V was pared by 10 bases and J by 2 bases, with 11 bases of the junction left unmatched. The CDR3 has 14 residues. Germline CDR1 is WSHSY and CDR2 is SAAADI.

The J gene is TRBJ2-7, the V gene TRBV10-2, with 7 bases lining up with TRBD1. The sequence was obtained from a boy under two years old with hemimegalencephaly and intractable seizures. This material consisted of peripheral blood, taken at surgery. The CDR3 bases are TGCGCCACCTCGACAGGGTTAGGGACCTACGAGCAGTACTTC. It codes for CATSTGLGTYEQYF.